This T cell receptor (beta chain) is drawn from a study of shared clonotypes between healthy human individuals. Here immunoSEQ multiplex PCR was the method, and the copy in TCRdb shows in-frame clones only, minus some. This table holds millions of clones, around nine tenths found once. Note on this clone: Its antigen is currently unknown.

Germline CDR1 reads MNHNS; CDR2 reads SASEGT. The CDR3 totals 15 residues. V was clipped by 6 bases and J by 6 bases; unmatched bases: 9. Study outcomes and limitations: Between several donors, naive CD4 clonotypes were shared at a level of roughly 5.5%.

The TCR comes from a man aged 18 to 30 in good health. V and J are TRBV6-1 and TRBJ2-3, with 10 bases aligning to TRBD2. Sequences were obtained from naive CD4+ T cells sorted from blood. The subset is: CD45RA+ positively selected. The CDR3 here is CASRPGLAIPDTQYF. CDR3 nucleotides: TGTGCCAGCAGGCCGGGACTAGCGATCCCGGATACGCAGTATTTT.